These T cell receptor beta chains were read from a single sample in a study of OX40 agonist ivuxolimab in advanced cancers. Assay used: immunoSEQ multiplex PCR; TCRdb lists only in-frame clones, some missing. The sample has 95,000 to 100,000 clones, about 86% seen once. The source material was CD4+ or CD8+ T cells sorted from blood, sampled in a trial of the OX40 agonist ivuxolimab. The origin of the receptors is an adult with an advanced solid tumor such as melanoma, head and neck, liver or kidney cancer. CDR3s include the opening cysteine and the closing phenylalanine or tryptophan. A D gene is named only where the DNA matches it firmly. Rows give clone size only sometimes, using once, few, many, or a class for an expanded clone.

j_call: TRBJ1-4
cdr3_length: 11
clone_size: NA
v_call: TRBV2
d_call: NA
cdr3_aa: CASSEIEKLFF
cdr3_nt: TGTGCCAGCAGTGAAATTGAAAAACTGTTTTTT

j_call: TRBJ2-6
cdr3_length: 15
clone_size: NA
v_call: TRBV28
d_call: NA
cdr3_aa: CASSLEGDGANVLTF
cdr3_nt: TGTGCCAGCAGCTTAGAGGGGGACGGGGCCAACGTCCTGACTTTC

j_call: TRBJ2-5
cdr3_length: 15
clone_size: few
v_call: TRBV6-5
d_call: NA
cdr3_aa: CASSGTWGRRETQYF
cdr3_nt: TGTGCCAGCAGCGGTACTTGGGGGCGGCGGGAGACCCAGTACTTC

j_call: TRBJ1-4
cdr3_length: 14
clone_size: NA
v_call: TRBV4-2
d_call: TRBD1
cdr3_aa: CASSQDRGREKLFF
cdr3_nt: TGTGCCAGCAGCCAAGACAGGGGGCGCGAAAAACTGTTTTTT

j_call: TRBJ1-2
cdr3_length: 13
clone_size: NA
v_call: TRBV7-2
d_call: NA
cdr3_aa: CASSQAGRSGYTF
cdr3_nt: TGTGCCAGCAGCCAAGCAGGGCGAAGCGGCTACACCTTC

j_call: TRBJ1-2
cdr3_length: 18
clone_size: NA
v_call: TRBV2
d_call: TRBD1
cdr3_aa: CASSEVFSTGGFNYGYTF
cdr3_nt: TGTGCCAGCAGTGAAGTTTTTAGTACAGGGGGATTTAACTATGGCTACACCTTC

j_call: TRBJ2-1
cdr3_length: 15
clone_size: once
v_call: TRBV7-8
d_call: NA
cdr3_aa: CASSRRDGSYNEQFF
cdr3_nt: TGTGCCAGCAGCCGCCGGGACGGGTCCTACAATGAGCAGTTCTTC

j_call: TRBJ2-6
cdr3_length: 15
clone_size: NA
v_call: TRBV6-5
d_call: NA
cdr3_aa: CASSVRSSGANVLTF
cdr3_nt: TGTGCCAGCAGTGTCCGGTCCTCTGGGGCCAACGTCCTGACTTTC

j_call: TRBJ1-2
cdr3_length: 15
clone_size: NA
v_call: TRBV4-3
d_call: TRBD1
cdr3_aa: CASSLRTGGGYGYTF
cdr3_nt: TGCGCCAGCAGCCTCAGGACAGGGGGCGGCTATGGCTACACCTTC

j_call: TRBJ2-2
cdr3_length: 20
clone_size: NA
v_call: TRBV9
d_call: TRBD2
cdr3_aa: CASSVGLAGGAGLTTGELFF
cdr3_nt: TGTGCCAGCAGCGTGGGACTAGCGGGAGGGGCCGGCCTGACCACCGGGGAGCTGTTTTTT

j_call: TRBJ2-1
cdr3_length: 14
clone_size: NA
v_call: TRBV6-6
d_call: TRBD1
cdr3_aa: CASSYGDRNNEQFF
cdr3_nt: TGTGCCAGCAGTTACGGGGACAGGAACAATGAGCAGTTCTTC

j_call: TRBJ2-5
cdr3_length: 15
clone_size: once
v_call: TRBV7-9
d_call: TRBD1
cdr3_aa: CASSLGQGPQETQYF
cdr3_nt: TGTGCCAGCAGCTTAGGACAGGGACCACAAGAGACCCAGTACTTC

j_call: TRBJ2-1
cdr3_length: 13
clone_size: NA
v_call: TRBV4-1
d_call: TRBD2
cdr3_aa: CASSLAGGGEQFF
cdr3_nt: TGCGCCAGCAGCCTGGCGGGGGGAGGTGAGCAGTTCTTC

j_call: TRBJ2-1
cdr3_length: 16
clone_size: NA
v_call: TRBV19
d_call: TRBD1
cdr3_aa: CASDDPGQGAYNEQFF
cdr3_nt: TGTGCCAGTGACGATCCGGGACAGGGGGCTTACAATGAGCAGTTCTTC

j_call: TRBJ1-2
cdr3_length: 14
clone_size: NA
v_call: TRBV7-2
d_call: NA
cdr3_aa: CASSQVPSNYGYTF
cdr3_nt: TGTGCCAGCAGCCAAGTCCCGTCTAACTATGGCTACACCTTC

j_call: TRBJ1-1
cdr3_length: 14
clone_size: NA
v_call: TRBV28
d_call: NA
cdr3_aa: CASSLGQENTEAFF
cdr3_nt: TGTGCCAGCAGTTTAGGGCAGGAGAACACTGAAGCTTTCTTT

j_call: TRBJ2-5
cdr3_length: 17
clone_size: NA
v_call: TRBV5-1
d_call: TRBD2
cdr3_aa: CASSPGTSGRGSETQYF
cdr3_nt: TGCGCCAGCAGCCCCGGGACTAGCGGGAGGGGGAGCGAGACCCAGTACTTC

j_call: TRBJ2-7
cdr3_length: 13
clone_size: NA
v_call: TRBV7-2
d_call: NA
cdr3_aa: CASSLPGPYEQYF
cdr3_nt: TGTGCCAGCAGCTTACCCGGACCCTACGAGCAGTACTTC

j_call: TRBJ1-5
cdr3_length: 15
clone_size: NA
v_call: TRBV19
d_call: TRBD1
cdr3_aa: CASSTTGQRNQPQHF
cdr3_nt: TGTGCCAGTAGTACGACAGGGCAGCGTAATCAGCCCCAGCATTTT

j_call: TRBJ1-5
cdr3_length: 14
clone_size: few
v_call: TRBV6-5
d_call: NA
cdr3_aa: CASREGLSNQPQHF
cdr3_nt: TGTGCCAGCAGGGAGGGACTGAGCAATCAGCCCCAGCATTTT

j_call: TRBJ2-1
cdr3_length: 15
clone_size: once
v_call: TRBV6-5
d_call: TRBD2
cdr3_aa: CASSYSAGAYNEQFF
cdr3_nt: TGTGCCAGCAGTTACTCAGCGGGAGCCTACAATGAGCAGTTCTTC

j_call: TRBJ2-7
cdr3_length: 14
clone_size: NA
v_call: TRBV4-1
d_call: TRBD1
cdr3_aa: CASSRGQGAYEQYF
cdr3_nt: TGCGCCAGCAGCCGTGGACAGGGGGCCTACGAGCAGTACTTC

j_call: TRBJ1-2
cdr3_length: 15
clone_size: few
v_call: TRBV7-3
d_call: NA
cdr3_aa: CASSLMGGINYGYTF
cdr3_nt: TGTGCCAGCAGCTTAATGGGGGGGATTAACTATGGCTACACCTTC

j_call: TRBJ1-5
cdr3_length: 17
clone_size: NA
v_call: TRBV15
d_call: TRBD1
cdr3_aa: CATSGGQGEGGNQPQHF
cdr3_nt: TGTGCCACCAGCGGGGGACAGGGGGAAGGCGGCAATCAGCCCCAGCATTTT

j_call: TRBJ2-7
cdr3_length: 12
clone_size: NA
v_call: TRBV15
d_call: NA
cdr3_aa: CATSSSSYEQYF
cdr3_nt: TGTGCCACCAGCAGTAGCTCCTACGAGCAGTACTTC

j_call: TRBJ1-4
cdr3_length: 16
clone_size: NA
v_call: TRBV28
d_call: NA
cdr3_aa: CASTPWGVRTNEKLFF
cdr3_nt: TGTGCCAGCACCCCCTGGGGGGTCAGAACTAATGAAAAACTGTTTTTT

j_call: TRBJ2-7
cdr3_length: 15
clone_size: NA
v_call: TRBV6-6
d_call: NA
cdr3_aa: CASEDLAKGSYEQYF
cdr3_nt: TGTGCCAGCGAGGACCTGGCGAAAGGGTCCTACGAGCAGTACTTC

j_call: TRBJ1-5
cdr3_length: 16
clone_size: NA
v_call: TRBV7-9
d_call: NA
cdr3_aa: CASSLYRGVSNQPQHF
cdr3_nt: TGTGCCAGCAGCTTATATCGGGGTGTTAGCAATCAGCCCCAGCATTTT

j_call: TRBJ2-5
cdr3_length: 14
clone_size: NA
v_call: TRBV28
d_call: NA
cdr3_aa: CASSLLREKETQYF
cdr3_nt: TGTGCCAGCAGTTTATTGAGGGAGAAAGAGACCCAGTACTTC

j_call: TRBJ1-2
cdr3_length: 11
clone_size: few
v_call: TRBV29-1
d_call: TRBD1
cdr3_aa: CSATGGNGYTF
cdr3_nt: TGCAGCGCAACAGGGGGAAATGGCTACACCTTC

j_call: TRBJ2-7
cdr3_length: 11
clone_size: NA
v_call: TRBV20-1
d_call: NA
cdr3_aa: CSARENYEQYF
cdr3_nt: TGCAGTGCTAGGGAGAACTACGAGCAGTACTTC

j_call: TRBJ1-2
cdr3_length: 15
clone_size: few
v_call: TRBV28
d_call: TRBD1
cdr3_aa: CASRLDRVVNYGYTF
cdr3_nt: TGTGCCAGCAGGTTGGACAGGGTGGTCAACTATGGCTACACCTTC

j_call: TRBJ2-1
cdr3_length: 14
clone_size: NA
v_call: TRBV7-2
d_call: NA
cdr3_aa: CASSLQQGEIEQFF
cdr3_nt: TGTGCCAGCAGCTTACAACAGGGCGAAATTGAGCAGTTCTTC

j_call: TRBJ2-2
cdr3_length: 13
clone_size: NA
v_call: TRBV2
d_call: NA
cdr3_aa: CASSPVNTGELFF
cdr3_nt: TGTGCCAGCAGTCCGGTGAACACCGGGGAGCTGTTTTTT

j_call: TRBJ1-1
cdr3_length: 15
clone_size: NA
v_call: TRBV27
d_call: NA
cdr3_aa: CASSSAGGGNTEAFF
cdr3_nt: TGTGCCAGCAGTTCCGCAGGCGGGGGGAACACTGAAGCTTTCTTT

j_call: TRBJ2-1
cdr3_length: 16
clone_size: NA
v_call: TRBV10-3
d_call: TRBD2
cdr3_aa: CAISRPGGGDYNEQFF
cdr3_nt: TGTGCCATCAGCCGACCTGGGGGAGGGGACTACAATGAGCAGTTCTTC

j_call: TRBJ2-1
cdr3_length: 14
clone_size: few
v_call: TRBV4-2
d_call: NA
cdr3_aa: CASSQYLVYNEQFF
cdr3_nt: TGTGCCAGCAGCCAGTACCTAGTTTACAATGAGCAGTTCTTC

j_call: TRBJ1-1
cdr3_length: 12
clone_size: NA
v_call: TRBV5-6
d_call: NA
cdr3_aa: CASSLFLTEAFF
cdr3_nt: TGTGCCAGCAGCTTGTTTTTAACTGAAGCTTTCTTT

j_call: TRBJ1-2
cdr3_length: 14
clone_size: NA
v_call: TRBV6-5
d_call: NA
cdr3_aa: CASSYSGSFYGYTF
cdr3_nt: TGTGCCAGCAGTTACTCGGGAAGCTTCTATGGCTACACCTTC

j_call: TRBJ1-1
cdr3_length: 15
clone_size: NA
v_call: TRBV9
d_call: NA
cdr3_aa: CASSPRTVPDTEAFF
cdr3_nt: TGTGCCAGCAGCCCCCGGACAGTTCCCGACACTGAAGCTTTCTTT

j_call: TRBJ2-1
cdr3_length: 18
clone_size: many
v_call: TRBV4-1
d_call: NA
cdr3_aa: CASSQDNWSPRLVNEQFF
cdr3_nt: TGCGCCAGCAGCCAAGATAACTGGAGCCCCCGCCTAGTAAATGAGCAGTTCTTC

j_call: TRBJ1-3
cdr3_length: 14
clone_size: NA
v_call: TRBV27
d_call: TRBD1
cdr3_aa: CASSLSGQGDTIYF
cdr3_nt: TGTGCCAGCAGTTTATCGGGACAGGGGGACACCATATATTTT

j_call: TRBJ1-1
cdr3_length: 11
clone_size: NA
v_call: TRBV28
d_call: NA
cdr3_aa: CASSLSFEAFF
cdr3_nt: TGTGCCAGCAGTTTATCTTTTGAAGCTTTCTTT

j_call: TRBJ2-5
cdr3_length: 14
clone_size: NA
v_call: TRBV9
d_call: NA
cdr3_aa: CASSVGPGQETQYF
cdr3_nt: TGTGCCAGCAGCGTAGGTCCGGGCCAAGAGACCCAGTACTTC

j_call: TRBJ2-1
cdr3_length: 13
clone_size: NA
v_call: TRBV18
d_call: NA
cdr3_aa: CASSPLEGNEQFF
cdr3_nt: TGTGCCAGCTCACCCCTTGAGGGGAATGAGCAGTTCTTC

j_call: TRBJ2-5
cdr3_length: 14
clone_size: NA
v_call: TRBV9
d_call: TRBD1
cdr3_aa: CASSVATGVETQYF
cdr3_nt: TGTGCCAGCAGCGTAGCGACAGGGGTTGAGACCCAGTACTTC

j_call: TRBJ2-2
cdr3_length: 13
clone_size: NA
v_call: TRBV19
d_call: NA
cdr3_aa: CASISRGVGELFF
cdr3_nt: TGTGCCAGTATTAGCAGGGGTGTCGGGGAGCTGTTTTTT

j_call: TRBJ2-1
cdr3_length: 14
clone_size: NA
v_call: TRBV5-1
d_call: NA
cdr3_aa: CASSFQSSYNEQFF
cdr3_nt: TGCGCCAGCAGCTTTCAGAGCTCCTACAATGAGCAGTTCTTC

j_call: TRBJ1-2
cdr3_length: 16
clone_size: NA
v_call: TRBV5-1
d_call: NA
cdr3_aa: CASSLNREAIRGGYTF
cdr3_nt: TGCGCCAGCAGCTTGAACAGGGAAGCGATAAGGGGAGGCTACACCTTC

j_call: TRBJ1-3
cdr3_length: 15
clone_size: NA
v_call: TRBV6-1
d_call: TRBD1
cdr3_aa: CASRAAGQGHHTIYF
cdr3_nt: TGTGCCAGCAGGGCCGCGGGACAGGGGCACCACACCATATATTTT

j_call: TRBJ2-5
cdr3_length: 14
clone_size: NA
v_call: TRBV6-5
d_call: NA
cdr3_aa: CASSSWGGLETQYF
cdr3_nt: TGTGCCAGCAGTAGCTGGGGCGGATTAGAGACCCAGTACTTC

j_call: TRBJ1-1
cdr3_length: 14
clone_size: NA
v_call: TRBV9
d_call: TRBD1
cdr3_aa: CASSSSGTENEAFF
cdr3_nt: TGTGCCAGCAGCTCCTCCGGGACAGAGAACGAAGCTTTCTTT

j_call: TRBJ2-1
cdr3_length: 16
clone_size: NA
v_call: TRBV7-9
d_call: TRBD1
cdr3_aa: CASSSPGQGPHNEQFF
cdr3_nt: TGTGCCAGCAGCTCACCGGGACAGGGACCCCACAATGAGCAGTTCTTC